This TCR beta chain was found in a study of long-term antiretroviral therapy in people with HIV. V gave up 4 bases and J gave up 8 bases; unmatched junction bases: 10. The CDR3 covers 15 residues. CDR1 and CDR2 from the germline V gene are LGHNA and YNFKEQ. In regard to this clone: Its antigen is not identified.

They ran version v3.0 of the immunoSEQ assay at survey level. Generated by immunoSEQ multiplex PCR, the TCRdb table keeps only in-frame clones and is missing some. This sample carries around 21,000 clones, 80% to 85% of them seen once, and the ten largest clones take 3% to 3.5%. General study results and limits: Clonal expansions arising prior to ART prevailed in the repertoire at every time point.

The gene calls are TRBV4-2 and TRBJ1-2; 10 bases match TRBD1. The receptor comes from a woman aged 45-60 years with HIV. The sample was unsorted PBMCs, taken 1.9 years after starting antiretroviral therapy. The CDR3 DNA reads TGTGCCAGCAGCCGAGAGGGGGACAGGGGCTCGGGCTACACCTTC. Its translation: CASSREGDRGSGYTF.